This entry features one T cell receptor (beta chain) sequence. This clonotype was counted between two and nine times. It has no known antigen specificity. Per-base quality was not reported, and no clone a single base away is much larger than it. The sample is drawn from a study of blood T cells in healthy people across ages (dated by TCRdb to the mid-2010s). In terms of the full investigation: Template switching captured roughly one uniquely barcoded TCR beta cDNA molecule per two T cells in model experiments. Age-related changes in TCR beta repertoire diversity were measured in the study by deep sequencing normalized with unique cDNA molecular identifiers. For two donors (one aged 18 to 30 and one aged 80 or older), the study analyzed two additional independent replicas of 1 million unique cDNA reads from the same blood draw. The donors were divided into four age groups: young (average around 16 years), middle-aged (about 40), aged (about 60) and long-lived (about 79).

Libraries were made using 5' RACE. Instrument used: Illumina HiSeq 2500. A second roughly 6 to 11 cycle PCR used a sample-barcoded 5' primer and a J-beta primer mix. Each TCR beta cDNA molecule received a unique molecular identifier from a template-switch 5' adaptor carrying 12 random nucleotides. At least 2.5 million CDR3-containing paired-end reads were obtained from each sample. First-strand cDNA synthesis was performed from all RNA using the Mint cDNA synthesis kit, with priming by a TRBC-specific oligonucleotide. Following uracil-DNA glycosylase treatment, a first 18-cycle PCR with universal primers M1SS and BC2_uni_R was performed on all cDNA. In the paper's pipeline: Each sample was normalized by randomly selecting 1 million high-quality reads, each carrying a distinct molecular identifier. Instead of being binned into consensus sequences, reads that shared molecular identifiers were thrown out. MiTCR, with a Q25 quality threshold and the strictest error-elimination algorithm, was used for CDR3 identification, clonotype clustering and error correction. A nonparametric unseen species model with Euler transformation was used to estimate lower-bound total TCR beta diversity. Through fastp at Q25 and MiXCR, TCRdb rebuilt clones from the public reads, retaining in-frame beta chains. Every entry covers one CDR3 protein and lists the most common genes and DNA from its rows. The V and J calls were not made by the authors but by TCRdb's processing. A total of approximately 780,000 distinct CDR3 sequences appear in this sample, roughly 25% of them only once. The ten biggest clones cover around 3% of the sample.

Points the paper makes about the study in general: Estimates of total diversity based on one million sequenced T cells were regarded as lower bounds and as underestimates. Because donor CMV infection status was unknown, age-related changes in expanded clonotypes were potentially confounded. A strong correlation was found between observed TCR beta diversity and the percentage of naive T cells measured by flow cytometry. Observed TCR beta diversity per million T cells fell roughly linearly with age, and a significant reduction was already apparent by age around 40. Compared with the aged group, more naive CD4+ T cells, fewer expanded clones and increased TCR diversity were shown by the long-lived group, suggesting age selection. Bulk unsorted PBMC profiling prevented conclusive comparison of naive and antigen-experienced compartments.

The 39 donors, aged about 6 to 95 years, were systemically healthy Caucasian individuals from Russia. Roughly 10 milliliters of peripheral blood were collected from each donor into EDTA-treated Vacutainer tubes. Ficoll-Paque density-gradient centrifugation was used to isolate PBMCs, with at least 7 million obtained per sample. Total RNA, at least 5 micrograms per sample, was extracted from PBMCs with Trizol reagent. Naive CD45RAhigh/CD27high T cell percentages were measured by flow cytometry on a PBMC aliquot from every donor. V is trimmed back by 6 bases and J by 5 bases, and the junction contains 15 bases that no gene match accounts for. CDR1 and CDR2, per the germline V gene (reference sequence), are DFQATT and SNEGSKA. The CDR3 sequence holds 16 residues, the cysteine and phenylalanine included. Only the CDR3 DNA stays, 48 bases, in frame from base 1. This same sample was also taken into another study, of T cells of mothers and their children. From the second report: Nine systemically healthy Caucasian individuals, comprising three mothers and their six children, were included as donors. cDNA synthesis used all of the extracted RNA, with 1.5 ug of RNA in each 15 ul reaction. In the second PCR, the M1S primer added sample barcodes and 2-4 random nucleotides. More than 8 million TCR beta CDR3 reads were obtained from each mother, and about 3 million reads were obtained from each child. TCR recombination output is similarly shaped by thymic selection in related and unrelated pairs, with a minor effect exerted by inherited differences. Normalized repertoire overlap in related mother-child pairs was always slightly higher than in unrelated mother-child pairs, but the difference was never significant. With a sensitivity of around 97 clones per million clonotypes, no persistent microchimeric T cell clones were detected. In the study, deep NGS was used to compare the TCR beta repertoires of mothers and children, and features distinguishing related mother-child pairs from unrelated individuals were sought. On average, the children were around 11 +/- 4 years old, while the mothers were around 42 +/- 4 years old. After adapters were ligated using NEBNext reagents, the libraries underwent 100+100 nt paired-end sequencing on an Illumina HiSeq 2000. To prevent cross-contamination, the mother and child libraries were prepared a month apart and were sequenced in separate runs. For each donor, between roughly 500,000 and 2,100,000 distinct TCR beta clonotypes were identified. Naive TCR beta clonotypes were estimated from low-frequency clonotypes matched to each donor's FACS-determined naive share, without sorting.

Sequencing was done on a sample of blood. The sequence came from a boy between 10 and 17 years old in good health. The receptor chain draws on TRBV20-1 and TRBJ2-5; 10 of the junction bases match TRBD2. CDR3 protein: CSAPTGAGGRRETQYF. At the DNA level, the sequence is TGCAGTGCCCCTACTGGAGCGGGGGGGAGGAGGGAGACCCAGTACTTC.